This T cell receptor (beta chain) was sequenced during a study of cytomegalovirus exposure and HLA in healthy donors. When sampled, the donors appeared nominally healthy, though they likely had unrecorded immune exposures. PCR employed 60 Vbeta and 13 Jbeta primers. TCRdb's copy holds only in-frame clones and misses some; the assay was immunoSEQ multiplex PCR. The sample has roughly 180,000 clones; under 9.5% are singletons. This clone was counted only a few times. This CDR3 has 14 amino acids. In germline, CDR1 is SGHRS, CDR2 YFSETQ. The V and J ends lost 0 bases and 0 bases respectively, with 6 bases between them.

Material for sequencing was PBMCs. The source is a woman aged 25 to 45 in good health and CMV-seropositive. V gene TRBV5-1 combines with J gene TRBJ1-1, with D uncertain. The CDR3 sequence: CASSLGGMNTEAFF. The CDR3 DNA follows: TGCGCCAGCAGCTTGGGCGGGATGAACACTGAAGCTTTCTTT. Using reference TRBV5-1 and TRBJ1-1 for the parts outside the CDR3, the full variable domain is KAGVTQTPRYLIKTRGQQVTLSCSPISGHRSVSWYQQTPGQGLQFLFEYFSETQRNKGNFPGRFSGRQFSNSRSEMNVSTLELGDSALYLCASSLGGMNTEAFFGQGTRLTVV.